This passage covers 14 T cell receptor beta chains from one sample sequenced in a study of blood T cell repertoires in COVID-19. TCRdb's table, derived via immunoSEQ multiplex PCR, lists solely in-frame clones and lacks some. The sample contains 35,000 to 40,000 clones, roughly 86% of which appear only once. What was sequenced was peripheral blood. These receptor sequences come from a human donor in a cohort sampled during active COVID-19.

The genes are TRBV7-8 and TRBJ2-1, with 7 nucleotides matching TRBD2. CDR3 length: 15 amino acids. V shed 6 bases, J shed 7 bases, and the junction held 12 bases outside the gene matches. Germline lookup yields CDR1 SGHVS and CDR2 FQNEAQ. CDR3 region: CASRLTSSGGNEQFF. Here the CDR3 DNA reads TGTGCCAGCAGGTTAACGTCTAGCGGTGGGAATGAGCAGTTCTTC.

The chain carries TRBV5-1 and TRBJ1-2; D might be TRBD1 (6 bases). V lost 0 bases, J lost 4 bases, and 10 bases lay in between. CDR3 length: 14 amino acids. Germline lookup yields CDR1 SGHRS and CDR2 YFSETQ. CDR3 sequence: CASSLGQGTYGYTF. DNA for the CDR3: TGCGCCAGCAGCTTGGGTCAGGGGACCTATGGCTACACCTTC.

The chain carries TRBV7-8 and TRBJ2-1; TRBD2 matches 12 bases. Looked up from germline, CDR1 is SGHVS and CDR2 is FQNEAQ. The CDR3 has 15 residues. Trimming removed 5 bases from V and 9 bases from J; junction bases left unmatched: 8. The CDR3 protein is CASSLTSGGYREQFF. In DNA, the CDR3 is TGTGCCAGCAGCCTCACTAGCGGGGGGTATCGTGAGCAGTTCTTC.

In its sample, this clone was seen once. The chain joins TRBV7-9 to TRBJ2-7; D possibly corresponds to TRBD1 (5 bases). Germline CDR1 and CDR2: SEHNR and FQNEAQ (reference sequence). The CDR3 has 13 amino acids. V was trimmed by 3 bases and J by 3 bases, leaving 9 bases between them. CDR3 region: CASSFYQGYEQYF. The CDR3 coding sequence is TGTGCCAGCAGCTTTTACCAGGGCTACGAGCAGTACTTC.

This clone was detected only a few times. This rearrangement joins TRBV30 to TRBJ1-6, with TRBD1 matching over 7 bases. V was pared by 5 bases and J by 6 bases, with 13 bases of the junction left unmatched. The CDR3 has 16 residues. Germline CDR1 GTSNPN, CDR2 SVGIG (reference sequence). CDR3 amino acids: CAWVLRDRPSNSPLHF. For the CDR3, the DNA is TGTGCCTGGGTCCTCCGGGACAGACCGAGTAATTCACCCCTCCACTTT.

This clone was picked up one time. A read error may account for a junction end that differs from germline. J is TRBJ1-2 and V is TRBV11-3, with TRBD1 as a possible D gene (5 bases). CDR1 is SGHNT, CDR2 YENEEA, per germline. The CDR3 has 13 residues. The CDR3 spells CASSLDGATPRAF. The DNA of the CDR3 is TGTGCCAGCAGCTTAGATGGTGCGACCCCCAGGGCCTTC.

The chain recombines TRBV11-3 with TRBJ2-2; 9 bases agree with TRBD2. Trimming removed 5 bases from V and 5 bases from J; junction bases left unmatched: 12. The CDR3 is made up of 17 amino acids. From germline, CDR1 is SGHNT and CDR2 YENEEA. CDR3 region: CASSREYAGGRTGELFF. The CDR3 DNA reads as TGTGCCAGCAGCAGAGAGTACGCGGGAGGGCGAACCGGGGAGCTGTTTTTT. Based on the CDR3 plus reference TRBV11-3 and TRBJ2-2, the full variable domain is EAGVVQSPRYKIIEKKQPVAFWCNPISGHNTLYWYLQNLGQGPELLIRYENEEAVDDSQLPKDRFSAERLKGVDSTLKIQPAELGDSAVYLCASSREYAGGRTGELFFGEGSRLTVL.

The V and J genes are TRBV18 and TRBJ2-7, with 7 bases fitting TRBD1. V lost 3 bases and J lost 2; bases outside the gene matches: 7. CDR3 size: 15 residues. Per the germline V gene, CDR1 is KGHSH and CDR2 is LQKENI. CDR3 residues: CASSPRQGGTYEQYF. CDR3 bases: TGTGCCAGCTCACCCCGACAGGGTGGCACCTACGAGCAGTACTTC. Full variable domain (missing parts from reference TRBV18 and TRBJ2-7): NAGVMQNPRHLVRRRGQEARLRCSPMKGHSHVYWYRQLPEEGLKFMVYLQKENIIDESGMPKERFSAEFPKEGPSILRIQQVVRGDSAAYFCASSPRQGGTYEQYFGPGTRLTVT.

This clone was detected a few times. The chain combines TRBV7-9 with TRBJ2-3; TRBD1 is a possible D gene (6 bases). Germline CDR1 and CDR2: SEHNR and FQNEAQ (reference sequence). The CDR3 covers 15 residues. Trimming removed 5 bases from V and 2 bases from J, with 14 bases in between. The CDR3 nucleotides are TGTGCCAGCAGCAGCCGACAGGCCTCCACAGATACGCAGTATTTT. This sequence encodes CASSSRQASTDTQYF.

The V call is TRBV28, the J call TRBJ2-7, with 12 bases fitting TRBD2. This CDR3 spans 18 amino acids. The J segment lost 3 bases and the V segment lost 2 bases, leaving 11 bases of the junction unmatched. Germline-derived CDR1 and CDR2 are MDHEN and SYDVKM. The CDR3 is CASSLQGLAGGLLYEQYF. Here the CDR3 DNA reads TGTGCCAGCAGTTTACAGGGACTAGCGGGCGGGCTTCTCTACGAGCAGTACTTC.

The chain recombines TRBV11-2 with TRBJ1-3; D might be TRBD1 (6 bases). The CDR3 loop spans 17 amino acids. With 5 bases removed from V and 0 bases from J, the gap between germline ends came to 17 bases. Germline CDR1 and CDR2: SGHAT and FQNNGV. The CDR3 loop reads CASSKRGGSGSGNTIYF. For the CDR3, the DNA is TGTGCCAGCAGCAAAAGGGGGGGATCCGGCTCTGGAAACACCATATATTTT. The complete variable domain, with remaining parts taken from reference TRBV11-2 and TRBJ1-3, reads EAGVAQSPRYKIIEKRQSVAFWCNPISGHATLYWYQQILGQGPKLLIQFQNNGVVDDSQLPKDRFSAERLKGVDSTLKIQPAKLEDSAVYLCASSKRGGSGSGNTIYFGEGSWLTVV.

The chain carries TRBV5-1 and TRBJ2-7, with 8 bases matching TRBD1. The CDR3 runs 14 residues. V dropped 4 bases and J dropped 4; count of bases not matched to a gene: 7. CDR1 is SGHRS and CDR2 is YFSETQ in the germline V gene. CDR3 nucleotides: TGCGCCAGCAGCCCGGACAGGGTTAGTTACGAGCAGTACTTC. It translates to CASSPDRVSYEQYF.

The chain is built from TRBV19 and TRBJ2-2, with 13 bases aligning to TRBD2. With V trimmed by 6 bases and J by 7 bases, 8 bases remained unmatched. The CDR3 is made up of 16 amino acids. The germline gives CDR1 LNHDA, CDR2 SQIVND (reference sequence). CDR3 sequence reads: CASSHRTSGSDGELFF. CDR3 nucleotide sequence: TGTGCCAGTAGCCACCGGACTAGCGGGAGTGACGGGGAGCTGTTTTTT.

The chain combines TRBV5-4 with TRBJ1-1; TRBD1 matches 8 bases. Germline V gene lookup returns CDR1 SGHNT and CDR2 YYREEE (reference sequence). This CDR3 is built from 14 residues. Losses at the gene ends were 5 bases for V and 2 bases for J; bases not matched to a gene: 5. The CDR3 DNA reads as TGTGCCAGCAGATCGGACAGGGCAAACACTGAAGCTTTCTTT. It translates to CASRSDRANTEAFF.